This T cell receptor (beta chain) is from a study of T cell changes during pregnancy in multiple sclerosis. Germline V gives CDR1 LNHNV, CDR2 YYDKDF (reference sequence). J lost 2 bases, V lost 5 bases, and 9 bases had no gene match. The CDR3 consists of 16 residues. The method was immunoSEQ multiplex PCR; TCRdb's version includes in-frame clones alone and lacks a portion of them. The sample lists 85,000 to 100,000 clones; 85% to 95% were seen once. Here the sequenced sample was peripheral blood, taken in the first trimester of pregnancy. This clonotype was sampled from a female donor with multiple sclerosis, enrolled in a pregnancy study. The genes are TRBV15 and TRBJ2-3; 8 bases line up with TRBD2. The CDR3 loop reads CATSPGVAGSTDTQYF. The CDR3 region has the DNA TGTGCCACCAGCCCCGGGGTAGCGGGATCCACAGATACGCAGTATTTT. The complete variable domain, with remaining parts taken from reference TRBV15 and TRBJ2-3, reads DAMVIQNPRYQVTQFGKPVTLSCSQTLNHNVMYWYQQKSSQAPKLLFHYYDKDFNNEADTPDNFQSRRPNTSFCFLDIRSPGLGDTAMYLCATSPGVAGSTDTQYFGPGTRLTVL.